These 25 T cell receptor beta chains were sequenced from one sample in a study of T cell responses to AZD1222 COVID-19 vaccine. Clones were sequenced by immunoSEQ multiplex PCR, and TCRdb holds only the in-frame ones, with some missing. This repertoire shows 100,000 to 150,000 clones, 75% to 90% found once; its top ten account for over 8.5%. The sequences come from peripheral blood, collected on day 0 of MenACWY control vaccination. These receptors came from an adult in good health.

J is TRBJ2-3 and V is TRBV7-3, with TRBD1 matching 8 bases. Unmatched junction bases numbered 9, after V lost 6 bases and J lost 4 bases. This CDR3 comprises 15 residues. Looked up from germline, CDR1 is SGHTA and CDR2 is FQGTGA. The CDR3 is CASSFTGGYADTQYF. The CDR3 DNA is TGTGCCAGCAGTTTTACAGGGGGATATGCAGATACGCAGTATTTT.

The rearrangement uses TRBV2 and TRBJ2-7; 10 nucleotides agree with TRBD2. The CDR3 totals 12 residues. Trimming removed 6 bases from V and 4 bases from J; junction bases left unmatched: 0. Germline assignment: CDR1 SNHLY and CDR2 FYNNEI. The CDR3 region is CASRLAGYEQYF. In DNA form, the CDR3 reads TGTGCCAGCAGACTAGCGGGATACGAGCAGTACTTC.

The chain couples TRBV4-3 to TRBJ1-2; weak D call: TRBD1 (6 bases). This CDR3 is 15 amino acids long. V dropped 0 bases and J dropped 3 bases, with 11 bases sitting between them. Germline CDR1 and CDR2: LGHNA and YSLEER. The DNA for the CDR3 is TGCGCCAGCAGCCAAGATAGAGGGGGGGACTATGGCTACACCTTC. This encodes CASSQDRGGDYGYTF.

The chain combines TRBV2 with TRBJ2-1; D remains unclear. Germline V lookup: CDR1 SNHLY, CDR2 FYNNEI. The CDR3 has 15 amino acids. V was cut by 3 bases and J by 3 bases, with 12 bases left in between. The CDR3 region is CASSESGWGYNEQFF. The CDR3 DNA reads as TGTGCCAGCAGTGAGTCGGGTTGGGGCTACAATGAGCAGTTCTTC. Supplemented by reference TRBV2 and TRBJ2-1, the full variable domain reads EPEVTQTPSHQVTQMGQEVILRCVPISNHLYFYWYRQILGQKVEFLVSFYNNEISEKSEIFDDQFSVERPDGSNFTLKIRSTKLEDSAMYFCASSESGWGYNEQFFGPGTRLTVL.

The V and J genes are TRBV10-3 and TRBJ1-3, with TRBD1 identical over 8 bases. This CDR3 region has 14 residues. Germline lookup yields CDR1 ENHRY and CDR2 SYGVKD. The V and J ends lost 4 bases and 3 bases, in that order; junction bases with no gene match: 2. CDR3 loop: CAISGTGFGNTIYF. As DNA, the CDR3 is TGTGCCATCAGTGGGACAGGGTTTGGAAACACCATATATTTT.

The chain is built from TRBV5-5 and TRBJ1-4; D unresolved. Germline V gene sequence: CDR1 SGHKS, CDR2 YYEKEE (reference sequence). Trimming took off 0 bases at V and 0 bases at J, with 9 bases between the two ends. This CDR3 is built from 16 residues. The CDR3: CASSLEGRATNEKLFF. As DNA, the CDR3 is TGTGCCAGCAGCTTGGAGGGTCGCGCAACTAATGAAAAACTGTTTTTT.

The CDR3 protein is CASSLAPQPQHF. The CDR3 region has the DNA TGTGCCAGCAGTTTAGCGCCTCAGCCCCAGCATTTT. This chain connects TRBV12-3 or TRBV12-4 to TRBJ1-5; D is ambiguous. V lost 0 bases and J 6 bases, leaving 3 bases between the germline ends. The CDR3 covers 12 residues.

The chain carries TRBV24-1 and TRBJ2-1, with 8 nucleotides matching TRBD1. V trimming: 0 bases; J trimming: 2 bases; junction bases outside the gene matches: 20. Germline V lookup: CDR1 KGHDR, CDR2 SFDVKD. This CDR3 is built from 22 residues. CDR3 DNA: TGTGCCACCAGTGATTTGTCCCACCCAGGGGGCGGTCCTGGGATGGCCTACAATGAGCAGTTCTTC. This codes for CATSDLSHPGGGPGMAYNEQFF.

V is TRBV3-1 (or the pseudogene TRBV3-2) and J is TRBJ2-7; D is undetermined. The CDR3 runs to 15 residues. Trimming left V 1 base short and J 0 bases short, with 10 bases between. CDR1 is LGHDT, CDR2 YNNKEL, per germline (reference sequence). This chain's CDR3 is CASSQGLGGSYEQYF. As DNA, the CDR3 is TGTGCCAGCAGCCAAGGACTGGGCGGCTCCTACGAGCAGTACTTC.

The chain links TRBV3-1 (or the pseudogene TRBV3-2) to TRBJ1-1, with D unresolved. The CDR3 consists of 15 residues. Germline values: CDR1 LGHDT, CDR2 YNNKEL (reference sequence). V lost 1 base and J 6 bases, leaving 15 bases between the germline ends. The CDR3 bases are TGTGCCAGCAGCCAAGCTTGGGAAAAGGTCTCTGAAGCTTTCTTT. Translated: CASSQAWEKVSEAFF.

This sequence joins TRBV24-1 and TRBJ2-7, with TRBD2 identical over 13 bases. Trimming took 3 bases from V and 2 from J; bases not matched to a gene: 0. This CDR3 comprises 15 residues. Germline values: CDR1 KGHDR, CDR2 SFDVKD. The CDR3 here is CATSDGTSGAYEQYF. The CDR3 DNA reads as TGTGCCACCAGTGATGGGACTAGCGGGGCCTACGAGCAGTACTTC.

The V call is TRBV4-1, the J call TRBJ1-1, with D perhaps matching TRBD1 (6 bases). Germline V lookup: CDR1 MGHRA, CDR2 YSYEKL. This CDR3 region has 13 residues. V was clipped by 3 bases and J by 6 bases, with 11 bases between them. The CDR3 region has the DNA TGCGCCAGCAGCCAGGGTGGGGGCCCTGAAGCTTTCTTT. This translates into CASSQGGGPEAFF.

The V gene is TRBV2, the J gene TRBJ1-5; the match to TRBD1 covers 9 bases. Germline assignment: CDR1 SNHLY and CDR2 FYNNEI. This CDR3 spans 18 amino acids. The V gene end was trimmed by 1 base and the J gene end by 2 bases; junction bases not matched to a gene: 9. For the CDR3, the DNA is TGTGCCAGCAGTGAAGATAGGGACAGGGTTGCGGGCAATCAGCCCCAGCATTTT. Protein: CASSEDRDRVAGNQPQHF.

This clone was recorded only once. The gene calls are TRBV5-1 and TRBJ2-7; a weak D match, TRBD2 (5 bases). Trimming removed 0 bases at V and 2 bases at J, with 12 bases between. The length of the CDR3 is 15 residues. Germline V lookup: CDR1 SGHRS, CDR2 YFSETQ. CDR3 in amino acids: CASSLVGGSAYEQYF. CDR3 in DNA: TGCGCCAGCAGCTTGGTTGGCGGGTCGGCCTACGAGCAGTACTTC. Full variable domain (missing parts from reference TRBV5-1 and TRBJ2-7): KAGVTQTPRYLIKTRGQQVTLSCSPISGHRSVSWYQQTPGQGLQFLFEYFSETQRNKGNFPGRFSGRQFSNSRSEMNVSTLELGDSALYLCASSLVGGSAYEQYFGPGTRLTVT.

The chain is built from TRBV5-3 and TRBJ2-1, with a tentative D call TRBD2 (5 bases). TRBV5-3 is treated as an ORF (open reading frame) with a function not yet certain. This CDR3 contains 19 residues. V lost 0 bases to trimming and J lost 4 bases, with 23 bases between them. This CDR3 reads CARSLVQKYGVANYNEQFF. DNA for the CDR3: TGTGCCAGAAGCTTGGTACAAAAATACGGGGTAGCGAATTACAATGAGCAGTTCTTC.

This chain joins TRBV7-2 and TRBJ2-3; the match to TRBD2 covers 7 bases. Germline lookup yields CDR1 SGHTA and CDR2 FQGNSA. This CDR3 region has 15 residues. With V trimmed by 4 bases and J by 1 base, 5 bases remained unmatched. DNA of the CDR3: TGTGCCAGCAGCTGGACCCTAGCGGGCACAGATACGCAGTATTTT. This encodes CASSWTLAGTDTQYF.

The V gene is TRBV5-1, the J gene TRBJ2-7, with 7 bases that match TRBD1. The CDR3 contains 14 residues. Germline V gene data show CDR1 as SGHRS and CDR2 as YFSETQ. Unmatched junction bases numbered 4, after V lost 1 base and J lost 3 bases. The CDR3 sequence is CASSLRDRDYEQYF. The CDR3, as DNA: TGCGCCAGCAGCTTGCGGGACAGAGACTACGAGCAGTACTTC.

The chain carries TRBV6-2 or TRBV6-3 and TRBJ2-1; tentative D call: TRBD1 (6 bases). Germline V lookup: CDR1 MNHEY, CDR2 SVGEGT. V lost 2 bases, J lost 6 bases, and 11 bases lay in between. The CDR3 spans 14 residues. The CDR3 region has the DNA TGTGCCAGCAGTTACGGGGGCCGGGTCAATGAGCAGTTCTTC. It yields the protein CASSYGGRVNEQFF.

The table lists this clone with a count of one. The chain employs TRBV2 and TRBJ1-4; maybe TRBD1 (5 bases). The CDR3 is 14 residues long. V was trimmed by 6 bases and J by 8 bases, leaving 16 bases between them. Germline V gene lookup returns CDR1 SNHLY and CDR2 FYNNEI. CDR3 protein: CASRDRSPGEKLFF. The DNA of the CDR3 is TGTGCCAGCAGAGATCGGTCACCAGGGGAAAAACTGTTTTTT.

This rearrangement joins TRBV6-1 to TRBJ1-1, with 8 bases that match TRBD1. V dropped 3 bases and J dropped 7; count of bases not matched to a gene: 7. There are 14 residues in the CDR3. Germline CDR1 MNHNS, CDR2 SASEGT. The CDR3 DNA sequence: TGTGCCAGCAGTGATGAGCAGGGGGCAGTTGAAGCTTTCTTT. It translates to CASSDEQGAVEAFF.

This chain joins TRBV5-1 and TRBJ1-1; D is unresolved. This CDR3 is built from 14 residues. Between the trimmed V and J ends, which lost 2 bases and 1 base, there was a span of 9 bases. Germline loops: CDR1 SGHRS, CDR2 YFSETQ. The CDR3 reads CASSFGPTNTEAFF. For the CDR3, the DNA is TGCGCCAGCAGCTTTGGACCGACGAACACTGAAGCTTTCTTT.

This clone was picked up one time. CDR3 nucleotide sequence: TGTGCCAGCAGTGACTCGATAGCGGGGGACTACAATGAGCAGTTCTTC. Translating gives CASSDSIAGDYNEQFF. The V gene is TRBV6-4, the J gene TRBJ2-1; TRBD2 aligns across 9 bases. Germline CDR1 and CDR2: MRHNA and SNTAGT. The CDR3 loop spans 16 amino acids. J gave up 3 bases and V 0 bases, and 3 bases lay outside the gene matches.

J is TRBJ1-1 and V is TRBV19; 7 bases fit TRBD1. J gave up 0 bases and V 7 bases, and 11 bases lay outside the gene matches. CDR3 length: 16 amino acids. CDR1 and CDR2 (germline): LNHDA, SQIVND (reference sequence). CDR3 bases: TGTGCCAGTAACACCCCGGCGGGACAGCTGAACACTGAAGCTTTCTTT. It yields the protein CASNTPAGQLNTEAFF.

The chain combines TRBV6-2 or TRBV6-3 with TRBJ2-1, with D unresolved. Germline V lookup: CDR1 MNHEY, CDR2 SVGEGT. The CDR3 length is 14 residues. V dropped 2 bases and J dropped 5 bases, with 10 bases sitting between them. CDR3 loop: CASSYQSKDNEQFF. The CDR3 DNA sequence: TGTGCCAGCAGTTACCAATCCAAAGACAATGAGCAGTTCTTC.

V gene TRBV28 combines with J gene TRBJ2-1; unclear D gene. The germline V and J ends were trimmed by 3 bases and 2 bases, with 5 bases remaining between them. The length of the CDR3 is 13 residues. From germline, CDR1 is MDHEN and CDR2 SYDVKM. CDR3 amino acids: CASSLNPYNEQFF. CDR3 nucleotides: TGTGCCAGCAGTTTGAACCCCTACAATGAGCAGTTCTTC.